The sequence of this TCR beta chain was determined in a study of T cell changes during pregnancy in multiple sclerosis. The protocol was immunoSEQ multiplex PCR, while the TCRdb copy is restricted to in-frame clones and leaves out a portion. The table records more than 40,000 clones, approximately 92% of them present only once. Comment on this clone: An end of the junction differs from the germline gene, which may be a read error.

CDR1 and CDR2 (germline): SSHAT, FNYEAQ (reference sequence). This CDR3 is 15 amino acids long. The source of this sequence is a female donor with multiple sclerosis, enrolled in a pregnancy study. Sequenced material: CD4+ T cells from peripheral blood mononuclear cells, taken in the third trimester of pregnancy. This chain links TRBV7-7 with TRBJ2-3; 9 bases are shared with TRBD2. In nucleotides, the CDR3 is TGTGCTAGCAGCGTAAGCGGGGGGCGCACAGATACGCAGTATTTT. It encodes CASSVSGGRTDTQYF.